Listed here are 11 T cell receptor beta chains from one sample, sequenced in a study of shared clonotypes between healthy human individuals. TCRdb's copy holds only in-frame clones and misses some; the assay was immunoSEQ multiplex PCR. Of roughly 1.4 million clones in the sample, approximately 98.5% are singletons; the top ten hold over 0.3%. The sequenced sample was naive CD4+ T cells sorted from blood. The subset here: CD45RA+ positively selected. The origin of the receptors is a man under 40 in good health.

This chain connects TRBV5-4 to TRBJ2-1; 10 nucleotides match TRBD2. There are 17 residues in the CDR3. Germline CDR1 reads SGHNT; CDR2 reads YYREEE (reference sequence). The J segment lost 5 bases and the V segment lost 4 bases, leaving 12 bases of the junction unmatched. The CDR3 region has the DNA TGTGCCAGCAGCCCCCCCAGCGGGAGGGCCCTCGACAATGAGCAGTTCTTC. It is translated as CASSPPSGRALDNEQFF. Full variable domain (rest looked up from reference TRBV5-4 and TRBJ2-1): ETGVTQSPTHLIKTRGQQVTLRCSSQSGHNTVSWYQQALGQGPQFIFQYYREEENGRGNFPPRFSGLQFPNYSSELNVNALELDDSALYLCASSPPSGRALDNEQFFGPGTRLTVL.

This chain connects TRBV15 to TRBJ2-1; 10 nucleotides match TRBD2. This CDR3 contains 20 residues. CDR1 is LNHNV and CDR2 is YYDKDF in the germline V gene (reference sequence). Germline trimming cut 0 bases from V and 7 bases from J; bases unmatched to any gene: 18. The CDR3 spells CATSRDWALAGVGGGNEQFF. The CDR3 DNA follows: TGTGCCACCAGCAGAGATTGGGCCCTAGCGGGAGTGGGGGGAGGGAATGAGCAGTTCTTC.

J is TRBJ2-1 and V is TRBV7-2; TRBD1 is a possible D gene (5 bases). The length of the CDR3 is 12 residues. Trimming removed 5 bases at V and 13 bases at J, with 15 bases between. Germline-derived CDR1 and CDR2 are SGHTA and FQGNSA. The CDR3 here is CASSPSPDTQFF. Here the CDR3 DNA reads TGTGCCAGCAGCCCCAGTCCGGACACCCAGTTCTTC.

The chain employs TRBV28 and TRBJ2-7, with TRBD2 matching over 7 bases. The germline gives CDR1 MDHEN, CDR2 SYDVKM. V gave up 3 bases and J gave up 1 base; unmatched junction bases: 6. CDR3 length: 15 amino acids. CDR3 bases: TGTGCCAGCAGTTTCATGACTAGCCTATCCTACGAGCAGTACTTC. This gives the protein CASSFMTSLSYEQYF.

This chain links TRBV5-4 with TRBJ1-1; no firm D call. Trimming shortened V by 0 bases and J by 3 bases, and 3 bases separated the two germline ends. Germline CDR1 is SGHNT and CDR2 is YYREEE (reference sequence). The length of the CDR3 is 12 residues. The CDR3: CASSLGDTEAFF. CDR3 bases: TGTGCCAGCAGCTTGGGGGACACTGAAGCTTTCTTT.

The gene calls are TRBV5-1 and TRBJ2-7; unclear D gene. The CDR3 runs to 13 residues. V was pared by 0 bases and J by 2 bases, with 6 bases between. CDR1 SGHRS and CDR2 YFSETQ come from the germline V gene. This CDR3 is CASSLDQTYEQYF. Here the CDR3 DNA reads TGCGCCAGCAGCTTGGACCAAACCTACGAGCAGTACTTC. The full variable domain, in which reference TRBV5-1 and TRBJ2-7 provide the parts outside the CDR3, is KAGVTQTPRYLIKTRGQQVTLSCSPISGHRSVSWYQQTPGQGLQFLFEYFSETQRNKGNFPGRFSGRQFSNSRSEMNVSTLELGDSALYLCASSLDQTYEQYFGPGTRLTVT.

The chain uses TRBV5-4 and TRBJ1-2, with D unclear. The V gene's germline CDR1 is SGHNT and CDR2 YYREEE (reference sequence). Between the trimmed V and J ends, which lost 2 bases and 2 bases, there was a span of 19 bases. This CDR3 comprises 17 residues. The CDR3 coding sequence is TGTGCCAGCAGCTTTAGTCCCGGGATGACCACGAACTATGGCTACACCTTC. Protein product: CASSFSPGMTTNYGYTF.

Note on this clone: Other DNA sequences within the sample encode an identical CDR3. The chain has TRBV19 and TRBJ2-3; possibly TRBD2 for D (5 bases). The CDR3 is made up of 14 amino acids. Trimming left V 3 bases short and J 2 bases short, with 9 bases between. Looked up from germline, CDR1 is LNHDA and CDR2 is SQIVND (reference sequence). The CDR3 sequence is CASSMGLATDTQYF. As DNA, the CDR3 is TGTGCCAGTAGTATGGGTCTAGCCACAGATACGCAGTATTTT.

The gene calls are TRBV11-3 and TRBJ2-3, with TRBD2 matching 8 bases. CDR1 is SGHNT, CDR2 YENEEA, per germline. The CDR3 is made up of 16 amino acids. The junction had 10 bases not matched to a gene; V was cut back by 4 bases and J by 4 bases. CDR3 protein: CASSSQAGVLADTQYF. CDR3 coding DNA: TGTGCCAGCAGCTCACAAGCGGGAGTACTCGCAGATACGCAGTATTTT.

CDR3 residues: CATSTQRGTEAFF. In nucleotides, the CDR3 is TGTGCCACCAGCACCCAAAGGGGTACTGAAGCTTTCTTT. This chain joins TRBV15 and TRBJ1-1, with a tentative D call TRBD1 (5 bases). Germline loops: CDR1 LNHNV, CDR2 YYDKDF (reference sequence). There are 13 residues in the CDR3. V was shortened by 4 bases and J by 5 bases, with 11 bases between the two germline ends. The full variable domain, with the rest looked up from reference TRBV15 and TRBJ1-1, is DAMVIQNPRYQVTQFGKPVTLSCSQTLNHNVMYWYQQKSSQAPKLLFHYYDKDFNNEADTPDNFQSRRPNTSFCFLDIRSPGLGDTAMYLCATSTQRGTEAFFGQGTRLTVV.

V and J are TRBV15 and TRBJ2-3; no firm D call. The CDR3 totals 17 residues. Germline V gives CDR1 LNHNV, CDR2 YYDKDF (reference sequence). Trimming took off 1 base at V and 2 bases at J, with 16 bases between the two ends. CDR3 in amino acids: CATSRVGRGRTTDTQYF. The CDR3 bases are TGTGCCACCAGCAGAGTGGGCCGAGGCCGGACCACAGATACGCAGTATTTT.